The 17 T cell receptor beta chains listed next were all sequenced from one sample in a study of blood T cell repertoires in COVID-19. TCRdb's copy holds only in-frame clones and misses some; the assay was immunoSEQ multiplex PCR. This table holds approximately 430,000 clones, about nine tenths found once. Sequencing was carried out using peripheral blood. Receptor source: a woman in her twenties or thirties with active or convalescent COVID-19.

V is TRBV29-1 and J is TRBJ2-1; D unclear. The CDR3 runs to 10 residues. V dropped 4 bases and J dropped 8 bases, with 6 bases sitting between them. Germline-derived CDR1 and CDR2 are SQVTM and ANQGSEA. CDR3 region: CSVVGDEQFF. In DNA form, the CDR3 reads TGCAGCGTTGTGGGCGATGAGCAGTTCTTC.

This clone was seen a few times. The chain recombines TRBV6-5 with TRBJ2-7; TRBD1 is a possible D gene (6 bases). CDR1 is MNHEY, CDR2 SVGAGI, per germline. CDR3 length: 12 amino acids. The V and J ends lost 6 bases and 5 bases respectively, with 11 bases between them. The CDR3 reads CASSATGNEQYF. The CDR3 region has the DNA TGTGCCAGCAGCGCAACAGGGAACGAGCAGTACTTC.

This chain uses TRBV2 with TRBJ1-1; TRBD1 is a possible D gene (6 bases). CDR3 size: 14 residues. Trimming took 4 bases from V and 3 from J, leaving 12 bases between them. CDR1 and CDR2 (germline): SNHLY, FYNNEI. The CDR3 loop reads CASSAGTSYTEAFF. In nucleotides, the CDR3 is TGTGCCAGCAGTGCCGGGACATCCTACACTGAAGCTTTCTTT.

This clone was detected only once. The genes are TRBV5-8 and TRBJ1-5; 9 bases fit TRBD1. The CDR3 loop spans 17 amino acids. The germline CDR1 and CDR2 sequences are SGHTS and YDEGEE. J lost 2 bases, V lost 4 bases, and 10 bases had no gene match. The CDR3 loop is CASSPKQGAPGNQPQHF. The CDR3 DNA sequence: TGTGCCAGCAGCCCCAAACAGGGGGCTCCCGGCAATCAGCCCCAGCATTTT.

The chain uses TRBV7-9 and TRBJ1-2; D gene unclear. Germline-derived CDR1 and CDR2 are SEHNR and FQNEAQ (reference sequence). Trimming left V 4 bases short and J 4 bases short, with 16 bases between. This CDR3 region has 15 residues. CDR3 protein: CASSWIPQDFYGYTF. The CDR3, as DNA: TGTGCCAGCAGCTGGATACCTCAGGACTTCTATGGCTACACCTTC.

This clone was seen more than once but under ten times. The V gene is TRBV6-5, the J gene TRBJ1-3, with D perhaps TRBD1 (5 bases). Germline values: CDR1 MNHEY, CDR2 SVGAGI. V was cut by 6 bases and J by 3 bases, with 12 bases left in between. This CDR3 comprises 14 residues. CDR3 nucleotides: TGTGCCAGCAGAACGACCAGGGATGGAAACACCATATATTTT. Amino acid sequence: CASRTTRDGNTIYF.

The gene calls are TRBV11-2 and TRBJ1-2; no definite D call. V was cut by 0 bases and J by 4 bases, with 15 bases left in between. Germline CDR1 SGHAT, CDR2 FQNNGV. CDR3 length equals 16 residues. The CDR3 nucleotides read TGTGCCAGCAGCTTAGATTGGAGGGCAATTGGCTATGGCTACACCTTC. It is translated as CASSLDWRAIGYGYTF.

Points on this clone: Within the sample, other DNA sequences also encode this same CDR3. This chain joins TRBV18 and TRBJ2-7; 9 nucleotides agree with TRBD1. Germline CDR1 KGHSH, CDR2 LQKENI. V lost 3 bases to trimming and J lost 3 bases; unmatched junction nucleotides: 6. The CDR3 runs 15 residues. The CDR3 region has the DNA TGTGCCAGCTCACCTCCGGGACAGGGAGGCTACGAGCAGTACTTC. This sequence encodes CASSPPGQGGYEQYF.

The count of this clone is one. The chain is built from TRBV6-5 and TRBJ1-1; unclear D gene. This CDR3 spans 15 amino acids. V lost 0 bases to trimming and J lost 0 bases, with 8 bases between them. Per the germline V gene, CDR1 is MNHEY and CDR2 is SVGAGI. The CDR3 bases are TGTGCCAGCAGTTACTCCGAGGGCGTGAACACTGAAGCTTTCTTT. Translating it yields CASSYSEGVNTEAFF.

The rearrangement uses TRBV3-1 (or the pseudogene TRBV3-2) and TRBJ2-4; tentatively, D is TRBD2 (6 bases). CDR1 LGHDT and CDR2 YNNKEL come from the germline V gene (reference sequence). Deletions cut 4 bases from V and 1 base from J, with 8 bases between. This CDR3 comprises 14 residues. The CDR3 is CASSRRGAKNIQYF. The CDR3 bases are TGTGCCAGCAGCCGGAGGGGTGCCAAAAACATTCAGTACTTC.

The chain carries TRBV7-8 and TRBJ1-1; no clear D gene. This CDR3 spans 11 amino acids. V was trimmed by 6 bases and J by 3 bases, leaving 5 bases between them. CDR1 is SGHVS, CDR2 FQNEAQ, per germline. The CDR3 coding sequence is TGTGCCAGCAGATCTTACACTGAAGCTTTCTTT. Protein product: CASRSYTEAFF. Full variable domain (outside the CDR3, taken from reference TRBV7-8 and TRBJ1-1): GAGVSQSPRYKVAKRGQDVALRCDPISGHVSLFWYQQALGQGPEFLTYFQNEAQLDKSGLPSDRFFAERPEGSVSTLKIQRTQQEDSAVYLCASRSYTEAFFGQGTRLTVV.

The rearrangement uses TRBV6-5 and TRBJ1-2; no clear D. Trimming removed 4 bases from V and 2 bases from J, with 11 bases in between. The CDR3 is made up of 14 amino acids. Germline-derived CDR1 and CDR2 are MNHEY and SVGAGI. The CDR3 spells CASSSTAINYGYTF. CDR3 coding DNA: TGTGCCAGCAGTTCCACCGCGATAAACTATGGCTACACCTTC.

This clone was detected a few times. V gene TRBV27 combines with J gene TRBJ1-2; TRBD1 agrees at 9 bases. With V trimmed by 5 bases and J by 8 bases, 9 bases remained unmatched. Germline V gene data show CDR1 as MNHEY and CDR2 as SMNVEV (reference sequence). This CDR3 comprises 14 residues. CDR3 sequence (DNA): TGTGCCAGCAGTCCAGCCGGGACAGGGTTCGGCTACACCTTC. The encoded protein is CASSPAGTGFGYTF.

The gene calls are TRBV5-1 and TRBJ2-5; no definite D call. V dropped 1 base and J dropped 3 bases, with 10 bases sitting between them. The CDR3 is made up of 14 amino acids. In germline, CDR1 is SGHRS, CDR2 YFSETQ. CDR3 nucleotides: TGCGCCAGCAGCTTGTCGGGTACCAAAGAGACCCAGTACTTC. It yields the protein CASSLSGTKETQYF.

CDR3 sequence (DNA): TGTGCCAGCAGTGAATCGGGACAGGGAAATTCACCCCTCCACTTT. This encodes CASSESGQGNSPLHF. The gene calls are TRBV6-1 and TRBJ1-6; 9 nucleotides align to TRBD1. Germline lookup yields CDR1 MNHNS and CDR2 SASEGT. With 2 bases clipped from V and 7 bases from J, the junction kept 3 bases outside the gene matches. The CDR3 runs to 15 residues.

This chain uses TRBV7-8 with TRBJ1-2, with 12 bases identical to TRBD1. The CDR3 extends over 17 amino acids. The V gene end was trimmed by 8 bases and the J gene end by 5 bases; junction bases not matched to a gene: 15. Germline assignment: CDR1 SGHVS and CDR2 FQNEAQ. CDR3 amino acids: CASATGTGGARGYGYTF. The CDR3 nucleotides read TGTGCCAGCGCAACCGGGACAGGGGGCGCGAGGGGGTATGGCTACACCTTC. The full variable domain, with the rest looked up from reference TRBV7-8 and TRBJ1-2, is GAGVSQSPRYKVAKRGQDVALRCDPISGHVSLFWYQQALGQGPEFLTYFQNEAQLDKSGLPSDRFFAERPEGSVSTLKIQRTQQEDSAVYLCASATGTGGARGYGYTFGSGTRLTVV.

The chain employs TRBV4-1 and TRBJ2-1; 10 nucleotides line up with TRBD2. The CDR3 extends over 15 amino acids. Unmatched junction bases numbered 11, after V lost 6 bases and J lost 9 bases. Germline values: CDR1 MGHRA, CDR2 YSYEKL. The CDR3 loop is CASSRLAGVISEQFF. The CDR3, as DNA: TGCGCCAGCAGTCGGCTAGCGGGAGTCATAAGTGAGCAGTTCTTC.